The rows below give T cell receptor beta chains drawn from one sample of a study of CD8+ T cells in alopecia areata. The assay was immunoSEQ multiplex PCR, and TCRdb's table has in-frame clones only and misses some. The sample has 95,000 to 110,000 clones, about 83% seen once. The sequences come from CD8+ T cells sorted from blood, collected at week 24, from a patient treated with tofacitinib. These receptors came from a human donor with alopecia areata. Each CDR3 is given with its conserved first and last residue. Each record gives: V gene, J gene, clone size, D gene, CDR3 protein, CDR3 DNA. D genes are given only for firm matches. Size is omitted from some rows. Given values are once, few, many or a class for expanded clones.

>TRBV19|TRBJ2-7|.|.
CASSPGHISEQYF
TGTGCCAGTAGTCCCGGACACATCAGCGAGCAGTACTTC
>TRBV6-5|TRBJ1-1|.|.
CASSPETGLGAFF
TGTGCCAGCAGCCCGGAAACGGGCCTGGGAGCTTTCTTT
>TRBV13|TRBJ2-1|.|.
CASSPPGQGWQFF
TGTGCCAGCAGCCCACCGGGACAAGGGTGGCAGTTCTTC
>TRBV27|TRBJ1-3|.|.
CASSLSRGSSGNTIYF
TGTGCCAGCAGTTTATCGAGGGGTTCCTCTGGAAACACCATATATTTT
>TRBV10-3|TRBJ2-4|.|.
CAISGSNRDHIQYF
TGTGCCATCAGTGGGTCGAACAGGGATCACATTCAGTACTTC
>TRBV25-1|TRBJ2-1|.|.
CASSGLEQFF
TGTGCCAGCAGTGGGCTCGAGCAGTTCTTC
>TRBV29-1|TRBJ2-1|few|TRBD2
CSVERGDYNEQFF
TGCAGCGTTGAGCGGGGGGACTACAATGAGCAGTTCTTC
>TRBV27|TRBJ2-5|.|TRBD1
CASSVYQGAMETQYF
TGTGCCAGCAGTGTATATCAGGGGGCTATGGAGACCCAGTACTTC
>TRBV27|TRBJ1-1|.|.
CASSLQGGRTEAFF
TGTGCCAGCAGTTTACAGGGCGGTAGAACTGAAGCTTTCTTT
>TRBV12-5|TRBJ1-2|.|.
CASALALNYGYTF
TGTGCTAGTGCTTTAGCCCTAAACTATGGCTACACCTTC
>TRBV25-1|TRBJ2-5|.|.
CASSHVGGIETQYF
TGTGCCAGCAGTCACGTCGGGGGAATAGAGACCCAGTACTTC
>TRBV6-5|TRBJ2-1|.|TRBD2
CASSQRGNNEQFF
TGTGCCAGCAGTCAGCGGGGAAACAATGAGCAGTTCTTC
>TRBV27|TRBJ2-1|.|TRBD2
CASRARGGPDYEQFF
TGTGCCAGCAGGGCACGCGGGGGGCCCGACTATGAGCAGTTCTTC
>TRBV4-1|TRBJ2-7|.|TRBD1
CASSPGTGSYEQYF
TGCGCCAGCAGCCCAGGGACAGGCTCCTACGAGCAGTACTTC
>TRBV5-1|TRBJ2-7|.|.
CASSLYGNYEQYF
TGCGCCAGCAGCTTGTACGGGAACTACGAGCAGTACTTC
>TRBV4-3|TRBJ2-1|.|TRBD1
CASSQWTGGSYNEQFF
TGCGCCAGCAGCCAATGGACAGGGGGTTCCTACAATGAGCAGTTCTTC
>TRBV6-1|TRBJ1-1|.|.
CASSDWNTEAFF
TGTGCCAGCAGTGACTGGAACACTGAAGCTTTCTTT
>TRBV29-1|TRBJ2-3|.|.
CSAVQDSTDTQYF
TGCAGCGCCGTTCAGGATTCCACAGATACGCAGTATTTT
>TRBV2|TRBJ1-1|.|.
CASSATGYGRAFF
TGTGCCAGCAGTGCCACAGGGTACGGCCGAGCTTTCTTT
>TRBV5-1|TRBJ2-1|once|TRBD1
CASAGTGVDEQFF
TGCGCCAGCGCCGGGACAGGTGTCGATGAGCAGTTCTTC
>TRBV18|TRBJ1-5|.|.
CASSPTTVASNQPQHF
TGTGCCAGCTCACCGACGACAGTCGCAAGCAATCAGCCCCAGCATTTT